A selection of T cell receptor beta chains follows, all from one sample in a study of blood T cell repertoires in COVID-19. This table comes from immunoSEQ multiplex PCR, and its TCRdb copy is limited to in-frame clones, with some not included. The sample records approximately 70,000 clones, around nine tenths being singletons. The sequenced sample was peripheral blood. These receptors all stem from a woman aged 55-70 years with acute or convalescent COVID-19. CDR3s include the opening cysteine and the closing phenylalanine or tryptophan. Rows may omit the clone size; those that give it use once, few, many or a size class.

J gene	clone size	V gene	CDR3 protein
TRBJ2-7	.	TRBV10-3	CAISEPTGGSYEQYF
TRBJ1-6	once	TRBV7-2	CASSSAGAGQGNSPLHF
TRBJ1-5	.	TRBV4-1	CASSQSDRGYQPQHF
TRBJ2-1	.	TRBV2	CASSGRTSGGRKQFF
TRBJ1-1	.	TRBV7-9	CASSHRQGARTEAFF
TRBJ2-5	.	TRBV6-6	CASSYLKETQYF
TRBJ1-5	.	TRBV3-1/TRBV3-2	CASGLGRTSNQPQHF
TRBJ2-1	.	TRBV5-1	CASSYKKDSRDEQFF
TRBJ1-2	.	TRBV7-3	CASSLAAGGPFGYTF
TRBJ2-1	.	TRBV10-1	CASSDGGGVDEQFF
TRBJ1-4	.	TRBV27	CASSFTGQGNEKLFF
TRBJ1-2	.	TRBV18	CASSPSGNYGYTF
TRBJ1-6	.	TRBV5-1	CASSGTGDSPLHF
TRBJ1-3	few	TRBV28	CASSLPGTVSGNTIYF
TRBJ2-5	.	TRBV5-1	CASSLDPQGETQYF
TRBJ2-1	once	TRBV5-1	CASSRGGSSYNEQFF
TRBJ1-3	.	TRBV5-4	CASSQRGSGNTIYF
TRBJ1-2	.	TRBV5-1	CASSLVTGHGYTF
TRBJ1-4	.	TRBV27	CASSLSFTGSNEKLFF
TRBJ1-3	.	TRBV10-2	CASSDRRQGVNTIYF
TRBJ1-2	.	TRBV15	CATSSPGQPNYGYTF
TRBJ2-5	.	TRBV19	CASSKSRDTRETQYF
TRBJ1-3	.	TRBV9	CASSVPRGEAGLTGNTIYF
TRBJ2-5	.	TRBV9	CASSAGTGAQTQYF
TRBJ1-1	.	TRBV7-9	CASSLTGGLGTEAFF
TRBJ2-5	.	TRBV5-1	CASRGSGGRETQYF
TRBJ1-1	.	TRBV28	CASSLYQSGGEAFF
TRBJ2-4	.	TRBV20-1	CSAIQGNIQYF
TRBJ2-3	few	TRBV7-6	CASSLAGTGSDTQYF
TRBJ2-2	.	TRBV5-6	CASRTGTGGGTGELFF
TRBJ1-2	.	TRBV29-1	CSVEEVRAGGDYTF
TRBJ2-3	.	TRBV6-5	CASSATRGTDTQYF
TRBJ2-2	.	TRBV6-2/TRBV6-3	CASSFGRAGGSSGELFF
TRBJ1-4	once	TRBV11-2	CASSLGSYEKLFF
TRBJ2-7	.	TRBV28	CASSFRTGAYEQYF
TRBJ2-2	.	TRBV19	CASRPGGTGVTGELFF
TRBJ1-2	.	TRBV3-1/TRBV3-2	CASSQSVRDSGTWNGYTF
TRBJ1-5	.	TRBV7-7	CASSSAGTVNQPQHF
TRBJ2-1	.	TRBV6-5	CASTDRGGIKQFF
TRBJ2-7	.	TRBV4-1	CASSQVAGTGAEQYF
TRBJ1-3	.	TRBV10-3	CAISDFQTPSSGNTIYF
TRBJ2-1	.	TRBV18	CASSPLDRGNEQFF
TRBJ1-2	.	TRBV12-2	CASRTERLRNYGYTF
TRBJ1-6	.	TRBV4-1	CASSQSGTAWDNSPLHF